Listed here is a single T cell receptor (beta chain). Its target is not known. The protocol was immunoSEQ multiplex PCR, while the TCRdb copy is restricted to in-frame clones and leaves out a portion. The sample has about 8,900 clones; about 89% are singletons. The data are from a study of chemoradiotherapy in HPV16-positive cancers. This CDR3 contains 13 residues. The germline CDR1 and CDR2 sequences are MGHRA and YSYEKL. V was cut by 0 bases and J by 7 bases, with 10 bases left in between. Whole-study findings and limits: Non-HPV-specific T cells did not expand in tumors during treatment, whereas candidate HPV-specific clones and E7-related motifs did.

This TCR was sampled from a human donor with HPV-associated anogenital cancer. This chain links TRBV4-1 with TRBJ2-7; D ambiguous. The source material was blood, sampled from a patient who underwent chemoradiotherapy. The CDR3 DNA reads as TGCGCCAGCAGCCAAGATCTTACAAAAGAGCAGTACGTC. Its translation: CASSQDLTKEQYV.